Sequencing of this TCR beta chain was carried out in a study of blood T cell repertoires in COVID-19. Study-level information: Acute-phase and convalescent COVID-19 samples originated in the United States, Italy and Spain.

CDR3 length equals 15 residues. Germline V gives CDR1 SGHRS, CDR2 YFSETQ. The V gene end was trimmed by 3 bases and the J gene end by 4 bases; junction bases not matched to a gene: 4. Generated by immunoSEQ multiplex PCR, the TCRdb table keeps only in-frame clones and is missing some. The sample includes 250,000 to 350,000 clones, approximately 84% of them seen just once. The chain recombines TRBV5-1 with TRBJ1-1; 12 bases line up with TRBD1. Material for sequencing was peripheral blood. The source of this sequence is a woman aged 25 to 45 who had recovered from COVID-19. The CDR3 loop reads CASSWGQGAVTEAFF. The CDR3 nucleotides read TGCGCCAGCAGCTGGGGACAGGGGGCAGTCACTGAAGCTTTCTTT. The full variable domain, its missing parts supplied by reference TRBV5-1 and TRBJ1-1, is KAGVTQTPRYLIKTRGQQVTLSCSPISGHRSVSWYQQTPGQGLQFLFEYFSETQRNKGNFPGRFSGRQFSNSRSEMNVSTLELGDSALYLCASSWGQGAVTEAFFGQGTRLTVV.